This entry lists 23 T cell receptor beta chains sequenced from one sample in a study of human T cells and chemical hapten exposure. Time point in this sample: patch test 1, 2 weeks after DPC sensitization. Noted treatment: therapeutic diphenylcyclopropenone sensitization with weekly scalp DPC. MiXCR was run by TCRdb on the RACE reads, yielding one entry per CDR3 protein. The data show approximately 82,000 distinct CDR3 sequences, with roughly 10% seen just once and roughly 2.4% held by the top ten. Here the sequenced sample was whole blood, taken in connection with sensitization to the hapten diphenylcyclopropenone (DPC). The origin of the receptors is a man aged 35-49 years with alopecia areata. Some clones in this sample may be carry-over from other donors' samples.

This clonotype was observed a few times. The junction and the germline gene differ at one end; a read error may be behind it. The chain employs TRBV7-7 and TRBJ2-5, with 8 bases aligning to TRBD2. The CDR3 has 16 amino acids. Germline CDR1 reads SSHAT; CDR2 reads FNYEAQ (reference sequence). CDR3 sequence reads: CASSSRGGIGQETQYF. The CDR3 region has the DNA TGTGCTAGCAGCTCTCGGGGGGGAATCGGACAAGAGACCCAGTACTTC.

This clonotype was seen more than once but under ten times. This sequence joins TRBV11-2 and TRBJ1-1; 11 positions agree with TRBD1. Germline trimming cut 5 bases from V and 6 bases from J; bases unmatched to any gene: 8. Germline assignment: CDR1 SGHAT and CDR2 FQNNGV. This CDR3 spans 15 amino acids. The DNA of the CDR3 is TGTGCCAGCAGCCCCGGGACAGGGGGTCCCGCTGAAGCTTTCTTT. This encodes CASSPGTGGPAEAFF.

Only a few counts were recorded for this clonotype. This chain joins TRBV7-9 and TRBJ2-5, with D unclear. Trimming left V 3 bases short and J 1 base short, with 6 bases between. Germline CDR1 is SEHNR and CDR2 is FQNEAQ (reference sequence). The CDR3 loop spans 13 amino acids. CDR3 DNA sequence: TGTGCCAGCAGCTTGGCCAGCCAAGAGACCCAGTACTTC. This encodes CASSLASQETQYF. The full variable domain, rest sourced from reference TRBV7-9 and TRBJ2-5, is DTGVSQNPRHKITKRGQNVTFRCDPISEHNRLYWYRQTLGQGPEFLTYFQNEAQLEKSRLLSDRFSAERPKGSFSTLEIQRTEQGDSAMYLCASSLASQETQYFGPGTRLLVL.

CDR3 amino acids: CASSYSMVGGRVGGKQETQYF. The CDR3 DNA is TGTGCCAGCAGTTACTCGATGGTCGGGGGGCGAGTAGGCGGGAAACAAGAGACCCAGTACTTC. This chain uses TRBV6-5 with TRBJ2-5, with D possibly being TRBD2 (7 bases). Between the trimmed V and J ends, which lost 0 bases and 2 bases, there was a span of 28 bases. The CDR3 is 21 amino acids. The germline V gene has CDR1 MNHEY and CDR2 SVGAGI.

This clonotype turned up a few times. CDR3 DNA: TGTGCCAGCAGCGGTAGCGGGAGGGCAGGGGATACGCAGTATTTT. This codes for CASSGSGRAGDTQYF. This chain uses TRBV9 with TRBJ2-3; 11 bases match TRBD2. CDR3 length: 15 residues. The V gene's germline CDR1 is SGDLS and CDR2 YYNGEE. J lost 6 bases, V lost 3 bases, and 6 bases had no gene match.

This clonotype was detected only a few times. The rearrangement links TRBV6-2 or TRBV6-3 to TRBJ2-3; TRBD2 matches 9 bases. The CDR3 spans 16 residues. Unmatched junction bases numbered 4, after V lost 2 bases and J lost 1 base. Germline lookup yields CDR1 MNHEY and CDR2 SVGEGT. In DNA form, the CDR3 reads TGTGCCAGCAGTTACGGGAGACTAGCGGGCACAGATACGCAGTATTTT. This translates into CASSYGRLAGTDTQYF.

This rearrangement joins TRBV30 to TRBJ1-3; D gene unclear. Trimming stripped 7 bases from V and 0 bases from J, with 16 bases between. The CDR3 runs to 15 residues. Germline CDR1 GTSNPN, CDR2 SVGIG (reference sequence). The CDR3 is CAFDPQSLSGNTIYF. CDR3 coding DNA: TGTGCCTTCGACCCACAGTCGCTCTCTGGAAACACCATATATTTT.

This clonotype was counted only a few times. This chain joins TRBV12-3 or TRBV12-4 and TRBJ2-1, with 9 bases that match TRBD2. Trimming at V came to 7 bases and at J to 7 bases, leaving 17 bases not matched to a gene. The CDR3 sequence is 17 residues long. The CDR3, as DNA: TGTGCCAGCACTACCCCATCCAGCGGGAGGAGGTGGAATGAGCAGTTCTTC. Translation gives CASTTPSSGRRWNEQFF.

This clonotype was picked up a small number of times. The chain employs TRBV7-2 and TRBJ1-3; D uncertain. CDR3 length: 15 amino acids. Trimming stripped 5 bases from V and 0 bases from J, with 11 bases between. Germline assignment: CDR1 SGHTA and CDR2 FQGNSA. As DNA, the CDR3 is TGTGCCAGCAGCCTTTCCAGCCCCTCTGGAAACACCATATATTTT. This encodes CASSLSSPSGNTIYF.

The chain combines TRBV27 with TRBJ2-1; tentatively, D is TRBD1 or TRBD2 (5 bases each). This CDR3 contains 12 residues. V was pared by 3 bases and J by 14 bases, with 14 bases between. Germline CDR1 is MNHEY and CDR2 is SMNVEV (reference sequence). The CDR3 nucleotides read TGTGCCAGCAGTTTCCCCGGGGTGGGGGAGTTCTTC. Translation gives CASSFPGVGEFF.

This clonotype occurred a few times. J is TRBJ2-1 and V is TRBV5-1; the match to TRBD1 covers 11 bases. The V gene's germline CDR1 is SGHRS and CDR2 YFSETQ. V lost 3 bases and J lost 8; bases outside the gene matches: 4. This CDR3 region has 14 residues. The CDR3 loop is CASSSGQGEDEQFF. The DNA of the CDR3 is TGCGCCAGCAGCTCGGGACAGGGGGAAGATGAGCAGTTCTTC. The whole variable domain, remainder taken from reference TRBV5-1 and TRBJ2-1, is KAGVTQTPRYLIKTRGQQVTLSCSPISGHRSVSWYQQTPGQGLQFLFEYFSETQRNKGNFPGRFSGRQFSNSRSEMNVSTLELGDSALYLCASSSGQGEDEQFFGPGTRLTVL.

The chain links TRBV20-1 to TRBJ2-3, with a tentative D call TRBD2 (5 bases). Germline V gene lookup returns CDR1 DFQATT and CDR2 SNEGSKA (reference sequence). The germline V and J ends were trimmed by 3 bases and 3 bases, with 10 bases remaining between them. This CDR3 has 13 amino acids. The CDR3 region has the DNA TGCAGTGCTAGTAAGAGAGGGACAGATACGCAGTATTTT. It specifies CSASKRGTDTQYF.

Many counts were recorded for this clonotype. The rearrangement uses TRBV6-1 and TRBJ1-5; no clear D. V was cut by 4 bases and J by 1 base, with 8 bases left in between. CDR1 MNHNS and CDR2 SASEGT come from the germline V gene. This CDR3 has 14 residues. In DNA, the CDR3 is TGTGCCAGCAGTGGGGCCATAAGCAATCAGCCCCAGCATTTT. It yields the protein CASSGAISNQPQHF.

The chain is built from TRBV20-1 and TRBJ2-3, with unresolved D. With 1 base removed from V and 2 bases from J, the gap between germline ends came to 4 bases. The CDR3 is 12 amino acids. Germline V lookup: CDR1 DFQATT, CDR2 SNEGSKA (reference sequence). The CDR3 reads CSARVPTDTQYF. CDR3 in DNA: TGCAGTGCTAGAGTCCCCACAGATACGCAGTATTTT.

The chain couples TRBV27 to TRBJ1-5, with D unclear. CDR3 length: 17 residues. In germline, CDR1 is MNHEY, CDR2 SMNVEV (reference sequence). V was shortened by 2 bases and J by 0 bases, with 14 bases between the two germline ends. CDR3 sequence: CASSLRPLGDSNQPQHF. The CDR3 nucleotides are TGTGCCAGCAGTTTAAGGCCACTTGGAGATAGCAATCAGCCCCAGCATTTT.

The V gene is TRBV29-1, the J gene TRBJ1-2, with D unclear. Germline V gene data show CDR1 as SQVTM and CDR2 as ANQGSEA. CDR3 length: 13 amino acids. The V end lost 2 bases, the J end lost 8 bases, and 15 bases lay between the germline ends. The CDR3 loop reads CSVELSSLEGYTF. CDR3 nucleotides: TGCAGCGTTGAACTCTCGAGTCTGGAGGGCTACACCTTC.

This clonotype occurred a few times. In nucleotides, the CDR3 is TGTGCCAGCAGCTTAGTTAGTCAGGGGTATGGGAATCAGCCCCAGCATTTT. Translated, it gives CASSLVSQGYGNQPQHF. The chain combines TRBV7-2 with TRBJ1-5; the D gene is possibly TRBD1 (6 bases). This CDR3 has 17 amino acids. Deletions cut 1 base from V and 4 bases from J, with 17 bases between. The germline V gene has CDR1 SGHTA and CDR2 FQGNSA.

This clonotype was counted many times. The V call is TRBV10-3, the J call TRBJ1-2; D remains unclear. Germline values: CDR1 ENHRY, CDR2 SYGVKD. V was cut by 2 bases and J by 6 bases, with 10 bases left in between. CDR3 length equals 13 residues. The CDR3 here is CAISEGLVDGYTF. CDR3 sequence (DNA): TGTGCCATCAGTGAGGGCCTGGTAGATGGCTACACCTTC.

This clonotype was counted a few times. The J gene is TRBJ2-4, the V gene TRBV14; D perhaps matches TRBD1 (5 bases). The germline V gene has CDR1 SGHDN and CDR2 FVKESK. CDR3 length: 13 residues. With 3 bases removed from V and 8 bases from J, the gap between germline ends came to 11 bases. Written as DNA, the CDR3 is TGTGCCAGCAGCCATGGGGCTGCAGACATTCAGTACTTC. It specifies CASSHGAADIQYF.

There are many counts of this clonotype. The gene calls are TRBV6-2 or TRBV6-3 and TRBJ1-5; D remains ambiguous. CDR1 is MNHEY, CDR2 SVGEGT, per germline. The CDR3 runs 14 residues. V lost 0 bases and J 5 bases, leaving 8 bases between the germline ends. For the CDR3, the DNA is TGTGCCAGCAGTTACTCAGACACCTATCAGCCCCAGCATTTT. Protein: CASSYSDTYQPQHF.

The CDR3, as DNA: TGCGCCAGCAGCTTCCCCCCGTATAAAGCGTCAGATACGCAGTATTTT. As protein: CASSFPPYKASDTQYF. The chain couples TRBV5-1 to TRBJ2-3; D is ambiguous. The CDR3 is 16 amino acids. The germline V gene encodes CDR1 SGHRS and CDR2 YFSETQ. V shed 2 bases and J shed 4 bases, with 17 bases lying between them.

This CDR3 reads CASSLDVRRVTDTQYF. The CDR3 nucleotides read TGTGCCAGCAGCTTAGATGTCAGAAGGGTCACAGATACGCAGTATTTT. The V gene is TRBV7-9, the J gene TRBJ2-3; D unclear. The CDR3 runs 16 residues. Trimming pared 1 base from V and 2 bases from J, leaving 13 bases between. Germline V gives CDR1 SEHNR, CDR2 FQNEAQ (reference sequence).

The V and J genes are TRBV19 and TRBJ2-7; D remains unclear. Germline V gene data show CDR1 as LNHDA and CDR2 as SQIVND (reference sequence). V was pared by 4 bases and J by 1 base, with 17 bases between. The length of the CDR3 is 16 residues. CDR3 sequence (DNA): TGTGCCAGTAGTAAAAGCGCAGCCGTAACGTCCTACGAGCAGTACTTC. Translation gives CASSKSAAVTSYEQYF. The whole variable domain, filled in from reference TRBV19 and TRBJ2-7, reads DGGITQSPKYLFRKEGQNVTLSCEQNLNHDAMYWYRQDPGQGLRLIYYSQIVNDFQKGDIAEGYSVSREKKESFPLTVTSAQKNPTAFYLCASSKSAAVTSYEQYFGPGTRLTVT.